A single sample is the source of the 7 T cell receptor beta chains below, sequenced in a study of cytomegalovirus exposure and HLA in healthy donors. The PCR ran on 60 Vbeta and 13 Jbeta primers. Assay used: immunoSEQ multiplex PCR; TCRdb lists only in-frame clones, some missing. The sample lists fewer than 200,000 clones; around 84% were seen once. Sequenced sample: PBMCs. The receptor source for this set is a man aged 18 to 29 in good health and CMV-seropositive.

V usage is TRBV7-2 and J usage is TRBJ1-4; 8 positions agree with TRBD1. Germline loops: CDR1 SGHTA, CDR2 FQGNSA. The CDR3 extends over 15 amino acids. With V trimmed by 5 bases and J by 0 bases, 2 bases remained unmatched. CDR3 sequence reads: CASSEGQATNEKLFF. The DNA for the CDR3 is TGTGCCAGCAGCGAGGGACAGGCAACTAATGAAAAACTGTTTTTT.

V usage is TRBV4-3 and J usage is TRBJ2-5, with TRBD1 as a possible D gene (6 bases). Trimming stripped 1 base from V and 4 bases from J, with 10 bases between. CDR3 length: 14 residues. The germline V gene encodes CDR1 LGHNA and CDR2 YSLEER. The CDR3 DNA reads TGCGCCAGCAGCCAAGCTTGGGGGCCAGAGACCCAGTACTTC. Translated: CASSQAWGPETQYF.

The CDR3 loop is CASSQRQGATEAFF. In DNA form, the CDR3 reads TGCGCCAGCAGCCAGCGACAGGGGGCTACTGAAGCTTTCTTT. This chain uses TRBV4-3 with TRBJ1-1, with TRBD1 identical over 10 bases. The germline V gene has CDR1 LGHNA and CDR2 YSLEER. V was clipped by 3 bases and J by 5 bases; unmatched bases: 3. The CDR3 is 14 residues long.

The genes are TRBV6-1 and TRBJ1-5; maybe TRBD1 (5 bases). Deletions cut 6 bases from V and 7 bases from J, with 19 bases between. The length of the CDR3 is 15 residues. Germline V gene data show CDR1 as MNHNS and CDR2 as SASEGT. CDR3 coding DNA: TGTGCCAGCAGGGCCCCAGGGACCGGAGGGCAGCCCCAGCATTTT. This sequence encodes CASRAPGTGGQPQHF.

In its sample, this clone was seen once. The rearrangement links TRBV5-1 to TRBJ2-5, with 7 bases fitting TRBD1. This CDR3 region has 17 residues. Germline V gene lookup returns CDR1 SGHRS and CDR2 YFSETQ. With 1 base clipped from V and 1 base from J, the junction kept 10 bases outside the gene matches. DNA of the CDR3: TGCGCCAGCAGCTTGTCGGGACAGCCGAAGTCCCAAGAGACCCAGTACTTC. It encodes CASSLSGQPKSQETQYF.

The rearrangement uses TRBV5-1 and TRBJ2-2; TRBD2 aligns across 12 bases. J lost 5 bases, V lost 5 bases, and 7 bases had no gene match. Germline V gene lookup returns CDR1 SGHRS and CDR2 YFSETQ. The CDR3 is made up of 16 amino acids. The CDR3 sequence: CASRWTSGERTGELFF. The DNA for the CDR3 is TGCGCCAGCAGGTGGACTAGCGGGGAGAGGACCGGGGAGCTGTTTTTT.

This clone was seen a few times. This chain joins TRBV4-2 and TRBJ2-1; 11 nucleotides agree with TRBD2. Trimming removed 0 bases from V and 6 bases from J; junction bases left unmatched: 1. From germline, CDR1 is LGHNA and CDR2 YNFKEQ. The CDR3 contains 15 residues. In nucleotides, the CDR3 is TGTGCCAGCAGCCAAGATAGCGGGGGGGCCAATGAGCAGTTCTTC. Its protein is CASSQDSGGANEQFF.